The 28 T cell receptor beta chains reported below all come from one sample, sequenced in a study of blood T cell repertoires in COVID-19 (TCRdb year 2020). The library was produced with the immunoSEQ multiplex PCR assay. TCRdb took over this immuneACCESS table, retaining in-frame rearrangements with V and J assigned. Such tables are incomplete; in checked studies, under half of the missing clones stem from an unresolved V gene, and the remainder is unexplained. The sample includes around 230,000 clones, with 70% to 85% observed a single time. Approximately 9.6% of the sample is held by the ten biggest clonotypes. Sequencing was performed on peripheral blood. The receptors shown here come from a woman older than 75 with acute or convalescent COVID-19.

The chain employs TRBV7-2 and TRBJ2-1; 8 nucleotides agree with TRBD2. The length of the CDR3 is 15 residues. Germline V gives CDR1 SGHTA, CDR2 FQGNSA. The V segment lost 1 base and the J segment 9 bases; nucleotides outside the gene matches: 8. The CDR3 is CASSLDHGGAFEQFF. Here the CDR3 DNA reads TGTGCCAGCAGCTTAGACCACGGGGGGGCTTTTGAGCAGTTCTTC.

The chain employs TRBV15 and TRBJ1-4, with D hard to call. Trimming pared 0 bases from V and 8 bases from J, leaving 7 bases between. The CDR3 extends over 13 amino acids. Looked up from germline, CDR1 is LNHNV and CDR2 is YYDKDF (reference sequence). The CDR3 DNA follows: TGTGCCACCAGCAGAGATCAGGTGGAAAAACTGTTTTTT. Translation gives CATSRDQVEKLFF. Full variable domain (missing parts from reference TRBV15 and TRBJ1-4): DAMVIQNPRYQVTQFGKPVTLSCSQTLNHNVMYWYQQKSSQAPKLLFHYYDKDFNNEADTPDNFQSRRPNTSFCFLDIRSPGLGDTAMYLCATSRDQVEKLFFGSGTQLSVL.

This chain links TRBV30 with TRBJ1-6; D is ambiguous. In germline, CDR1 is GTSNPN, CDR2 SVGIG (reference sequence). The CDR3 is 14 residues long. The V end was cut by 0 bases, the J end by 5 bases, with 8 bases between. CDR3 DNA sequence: TGTGCCTGGAGTGTCGGGAGCAATAATTCACCCCTCCACTTT. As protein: CAWSVGSNNSPLHF.

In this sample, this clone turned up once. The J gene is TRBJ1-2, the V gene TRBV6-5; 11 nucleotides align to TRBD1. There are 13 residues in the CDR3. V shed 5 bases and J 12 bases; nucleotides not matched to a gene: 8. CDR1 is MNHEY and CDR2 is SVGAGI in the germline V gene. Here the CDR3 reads CASSIGQGAQDTF. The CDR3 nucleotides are TGTGCCAGCAGTATCGGACAGGGGGCACAGGACACCTTC.

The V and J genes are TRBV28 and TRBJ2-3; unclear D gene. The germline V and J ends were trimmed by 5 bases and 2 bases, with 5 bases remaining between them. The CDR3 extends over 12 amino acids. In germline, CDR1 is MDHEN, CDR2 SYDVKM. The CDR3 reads CASSLNTDTQYF. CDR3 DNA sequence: TGTGCCAGCAGTCTTAACACAGATACGCAGTATTTT.

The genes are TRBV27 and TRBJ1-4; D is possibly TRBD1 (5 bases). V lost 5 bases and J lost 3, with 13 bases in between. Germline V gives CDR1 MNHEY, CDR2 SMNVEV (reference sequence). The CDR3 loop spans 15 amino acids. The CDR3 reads CASSHLQASNEKLFF. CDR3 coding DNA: TGTGCCAGCAGTCACCTACAGGCTTCTAATGAAAAACTGTTTTTT.

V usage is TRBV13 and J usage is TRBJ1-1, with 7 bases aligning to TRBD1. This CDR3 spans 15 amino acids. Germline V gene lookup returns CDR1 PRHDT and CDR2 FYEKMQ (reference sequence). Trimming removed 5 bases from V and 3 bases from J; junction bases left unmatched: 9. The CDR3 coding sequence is TGTGCCAGCAGCACATCTACCACAGGGGACACTGAAGCTTTCTTT. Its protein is CASSTSTTGDTEAFF.

The CDR3 loop is CASSRQGSDGYTF. In DNA, the CDR3 is TGTGCCAGCAGTCGACAGGGGTCCGATGGCTACACCTTC. The rearrangement links TRBV5-4 to TRBJ1-2; 8 positions match TRBD1. The CDR3 has 13 amino acids. With 5 bases clipped from V and 6 bases from J, the junction kept 6 bases outside the gene matches. Germline CDR1 reads SGHNT; CDR2 reads YYREEE (reference sequence).

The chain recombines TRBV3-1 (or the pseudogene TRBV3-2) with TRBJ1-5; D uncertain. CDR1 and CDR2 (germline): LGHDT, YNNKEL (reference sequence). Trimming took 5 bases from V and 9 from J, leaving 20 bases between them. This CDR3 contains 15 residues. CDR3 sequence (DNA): TGTGCCAGCAGCGGAGGGATCGACGGGTTATGGCCCCAGCATTTT. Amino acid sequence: CASSGGIDGLWPQHF.

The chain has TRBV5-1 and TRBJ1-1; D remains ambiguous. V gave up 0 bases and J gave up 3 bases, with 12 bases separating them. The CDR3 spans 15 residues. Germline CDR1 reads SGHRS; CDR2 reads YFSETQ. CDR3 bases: TGCGCCAGCAGCTTGGAGCCCTATCAAGACACTGAAGCTTTCTTT. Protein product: CASSLEPYQDTEAFF. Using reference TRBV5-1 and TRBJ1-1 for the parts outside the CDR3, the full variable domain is KAGVTQTPRYLIKTRGQQVTLSCSPISGHRSVSWYQQTPGQGLQFLFEYFSETQRNKGNFPGRFSGRQFSNSRSEMNVSTLELGDSALYLCASSLEPYQDTEAFFGQGTRLTVV.

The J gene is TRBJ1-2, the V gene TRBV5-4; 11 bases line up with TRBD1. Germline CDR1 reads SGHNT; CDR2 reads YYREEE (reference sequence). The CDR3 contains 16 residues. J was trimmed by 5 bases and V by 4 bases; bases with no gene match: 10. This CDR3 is CASSPGQGGVTYGYTF. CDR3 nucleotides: TGTGCCAGCAGCCCGGGACAGGGGGGAGTAACTTATGGCTACACCTTC.

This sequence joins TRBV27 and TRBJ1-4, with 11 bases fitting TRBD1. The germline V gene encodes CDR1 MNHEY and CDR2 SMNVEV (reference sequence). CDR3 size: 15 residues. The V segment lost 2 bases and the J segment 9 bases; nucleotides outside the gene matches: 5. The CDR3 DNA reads TGTGCCAGCAGTTTAAAAGGGACAGGGGGACAAAAACTGTTTTTT. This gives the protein CASSLKGTGGQKLFF.

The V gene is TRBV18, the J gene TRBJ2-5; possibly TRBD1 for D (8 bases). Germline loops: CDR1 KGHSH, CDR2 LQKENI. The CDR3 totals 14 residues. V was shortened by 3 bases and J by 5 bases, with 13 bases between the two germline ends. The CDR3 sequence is CASSPQQGGETQYF. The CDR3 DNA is TGTGCCAGCTCACCCCAACAGGGGGGGGAGACCCAGTACTTC.

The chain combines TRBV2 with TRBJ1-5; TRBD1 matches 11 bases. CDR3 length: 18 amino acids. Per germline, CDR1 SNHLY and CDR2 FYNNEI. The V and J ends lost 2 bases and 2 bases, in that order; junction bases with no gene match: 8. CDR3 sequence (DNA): TGTGCCAGCAGTGAAAGGACAGGGGGCCGTGGTGGCAATCAGCCCCAGCATTTT. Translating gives CASSERTGGRGGNQPQHF.

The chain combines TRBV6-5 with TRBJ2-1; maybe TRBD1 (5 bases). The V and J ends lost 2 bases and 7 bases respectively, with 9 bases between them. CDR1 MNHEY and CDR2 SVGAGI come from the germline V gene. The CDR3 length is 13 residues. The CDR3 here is CASSYPAGNEQFF. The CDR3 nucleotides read TGTGCCAGCAGTTACCCCGCAGGGAATGAGCAGTTCTTC.

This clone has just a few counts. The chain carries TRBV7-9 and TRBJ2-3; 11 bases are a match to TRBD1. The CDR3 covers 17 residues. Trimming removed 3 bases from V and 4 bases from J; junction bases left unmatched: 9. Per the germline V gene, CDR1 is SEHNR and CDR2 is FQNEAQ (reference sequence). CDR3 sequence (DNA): TGTGCCAGCAGCTTCGGGACAGGGGGAAGGTTGTCAGATACGCAGTATTTT. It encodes CASSFGTGGRLSDTQYF.

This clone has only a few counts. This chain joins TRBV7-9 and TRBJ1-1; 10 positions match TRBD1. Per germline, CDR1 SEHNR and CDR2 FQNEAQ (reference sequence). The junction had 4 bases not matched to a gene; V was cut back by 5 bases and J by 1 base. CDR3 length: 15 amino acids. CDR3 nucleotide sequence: TGTGCCAGCAGCCCAGGGGACAGGGGGAACACTGAAGCTTTCTTT. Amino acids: CASSPGDRGNTEAFF.

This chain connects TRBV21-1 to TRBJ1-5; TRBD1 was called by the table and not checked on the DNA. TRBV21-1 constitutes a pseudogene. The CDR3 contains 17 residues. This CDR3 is CASSKVVPGGGNQPQHF. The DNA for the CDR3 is TGTGCCAGCAGCAAAGTCGTTCCAGGGGGAGGCAATCAGCCCCAGCATTTT.

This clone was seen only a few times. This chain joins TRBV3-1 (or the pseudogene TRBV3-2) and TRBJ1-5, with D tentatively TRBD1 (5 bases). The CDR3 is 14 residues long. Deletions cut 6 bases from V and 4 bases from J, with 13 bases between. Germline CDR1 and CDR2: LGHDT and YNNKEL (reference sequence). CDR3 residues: CASSRGWENQPQHF. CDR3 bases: TGTGCCAGCAGTAGGGGATGGGAAAATCAGCCCCAGCATTTT.

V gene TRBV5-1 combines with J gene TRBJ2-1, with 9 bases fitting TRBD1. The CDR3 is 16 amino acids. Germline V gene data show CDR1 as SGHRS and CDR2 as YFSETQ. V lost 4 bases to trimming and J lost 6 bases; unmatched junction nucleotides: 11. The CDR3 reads CASSPRTGEGTNEQFF. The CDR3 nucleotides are TGCGCCAGCAGCCCCAGGACAGGGGAAGGGACCAATGAGCAGTTCTTC.

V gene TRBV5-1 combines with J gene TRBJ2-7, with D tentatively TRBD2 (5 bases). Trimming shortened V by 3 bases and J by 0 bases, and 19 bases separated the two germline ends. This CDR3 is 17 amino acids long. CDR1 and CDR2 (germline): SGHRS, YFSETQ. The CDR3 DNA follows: TGCGCCAGCAGCTGGGAGATTATGGGCCATACCTCCTACGAGCAGTACTTC. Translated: CASSWEIMGHTSYEQYF.

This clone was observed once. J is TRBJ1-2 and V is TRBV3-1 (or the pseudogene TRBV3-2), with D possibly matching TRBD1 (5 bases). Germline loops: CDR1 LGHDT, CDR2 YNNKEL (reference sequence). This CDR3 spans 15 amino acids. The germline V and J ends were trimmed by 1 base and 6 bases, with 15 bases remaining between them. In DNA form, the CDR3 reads TGTGCCAGCAGCCAAGGGCCCCAGGGCTACAATGGCTACACCTTC. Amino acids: CASSQGPQGYNGYTF.

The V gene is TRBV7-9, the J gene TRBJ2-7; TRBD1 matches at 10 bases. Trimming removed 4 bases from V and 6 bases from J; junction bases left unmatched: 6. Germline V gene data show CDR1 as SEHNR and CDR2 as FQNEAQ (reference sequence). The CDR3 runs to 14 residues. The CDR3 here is CASSSRDRGPEQYF. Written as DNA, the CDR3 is TGTGCCAGCAGCTCCCGGGACAGGGGACCCGAGCAGTACTTC.

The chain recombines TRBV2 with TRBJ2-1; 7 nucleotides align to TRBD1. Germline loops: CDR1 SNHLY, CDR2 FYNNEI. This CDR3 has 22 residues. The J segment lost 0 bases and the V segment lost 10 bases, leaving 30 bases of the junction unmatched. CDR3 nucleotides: TGTGCCAACTCAGCGATGGGGCGACAGGGCGAAACCACGTGGAGCTCCTACAATGAGCAGTTCTTC. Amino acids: CANSAMGRQGETTWSSYNEQFF.

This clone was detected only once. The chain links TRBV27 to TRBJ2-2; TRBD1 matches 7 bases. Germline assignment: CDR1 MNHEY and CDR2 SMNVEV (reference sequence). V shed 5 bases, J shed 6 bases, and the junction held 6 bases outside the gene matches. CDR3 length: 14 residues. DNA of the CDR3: TGTGCCAGCAGTAGACAGGGTAGGTCCGGGGAGCTGTTTTTT. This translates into CASSRQGRSGELFF.

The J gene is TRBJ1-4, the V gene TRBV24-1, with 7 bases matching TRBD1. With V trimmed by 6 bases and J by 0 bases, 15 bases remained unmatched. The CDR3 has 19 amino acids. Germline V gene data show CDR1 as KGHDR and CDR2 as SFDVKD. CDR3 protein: CATSSSTGQSFATNEKLFF. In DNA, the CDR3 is TGTGCCACCAGTTCTTCGACGGGACAGAGTTTTGCAACTAATGAAAAACTGTTTTTT.

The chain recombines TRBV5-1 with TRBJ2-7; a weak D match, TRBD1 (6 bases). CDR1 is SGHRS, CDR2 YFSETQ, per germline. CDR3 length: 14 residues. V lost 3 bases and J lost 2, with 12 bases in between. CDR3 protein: CASSSDSPAYEQYF. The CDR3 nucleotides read TGCGCCAGCAGCTCGGACAGCCCAGCCTACGAGCAGTACTTC.

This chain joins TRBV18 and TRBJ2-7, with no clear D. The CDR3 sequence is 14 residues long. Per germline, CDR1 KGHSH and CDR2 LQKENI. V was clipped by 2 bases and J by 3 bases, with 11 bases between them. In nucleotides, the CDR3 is TGTGCCAGCTCACCAGGAGCCGAACGCTACGAGCAGTACTTC. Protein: CASSPGAERYEQYF.